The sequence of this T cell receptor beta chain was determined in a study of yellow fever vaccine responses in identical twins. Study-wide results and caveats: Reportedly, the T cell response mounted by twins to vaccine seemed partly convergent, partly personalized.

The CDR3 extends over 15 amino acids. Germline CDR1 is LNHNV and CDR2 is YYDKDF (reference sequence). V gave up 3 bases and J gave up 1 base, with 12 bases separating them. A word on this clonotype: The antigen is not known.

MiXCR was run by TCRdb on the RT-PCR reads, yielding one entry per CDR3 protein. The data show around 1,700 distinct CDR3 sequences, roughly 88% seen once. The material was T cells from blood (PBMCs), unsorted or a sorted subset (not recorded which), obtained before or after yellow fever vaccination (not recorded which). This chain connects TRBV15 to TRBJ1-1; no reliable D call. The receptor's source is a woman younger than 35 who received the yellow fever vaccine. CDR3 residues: CATSSVSTANTEAFF. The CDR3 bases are TGTGCCACCAGCAGCGTCTCGACGGCGAACACTGAAGCTTTCTTT.